Sequencing of this T cell receptor (beta chain) was carried out in a study of regulatory T cells in long-lasting Graves disease. Germline V gene lookup returns CDR1 SGHRS and CDR2 YFSETQ. This CDR3 is 14 amino acids long. Study conclusions and caveats: Analysis covered peripheral blood alone, not thyroid tissue.

The TCR beta library used iRepertoire HTBI primers with Arm-PCR amplification of CDR3. Each CDR3 protein gets one entry after TCRdb re-called the multiplex PCR reads with MiXCR. The sample shows about 560,000 distinct CDR3 sequences, about 16% of them seen only once. This clonotype was seen a single time. No antigen is known for it. This could be a read error, since a much larger clone is one nucleotide away. Regarding time point: newly diagnosed GD, antithyroid drugs for less than 3 months. The TCR library was made from RNA extracted from PBMCs. These data are also associated with another study on T cells in Graves' hyperthyroidism and ophthalmopathy. From that study: Uncontrolled infection, other autoimmune disease, pregnancy or lactation barred patients from enrollment.

This sequence originates from a man aged 18-30 years with Graves disease. The sample was peripheral blood mononuclear cells (PBMCs), taken at new diagnosis, from a patient treated with antithyroid drugs. The chain is built from TRBV5-1 and TRBJ2-1; D is unclear. The CDR3 region has the DNA TGCGCCAGCAGCTTGGCCAGCGACGTCGATGAGCAGTCCTTC. Translating it yields CASSLASDVDEQSF.